This T cell receptor (beta chain) was captured in a study of cytomegalovirus exposure and HLA in healthy donors. The V segment lost 5 bases and the J segment 4 bases; nucleotides outside the gene matches: 3. The CDR3 has 15 residues. Germline CDR1 reads MDHEN; CDR2 reads SYDVKM. Primers included in the PCR were 60 Vbeta and 13 Jbeta primers. Sequencing was performed with immunoSEQ multiplex PCR; in TCRdb, only in-frame clones are kept and a portion is missing. The table lists around 110,000 clones, around 77% of them singletons. On this clone: Its antigen is as yet unknown.

General observations from the study: Earlier analysis found most TCR beta V segments productive about 90% or about 30% of the time.

The specimen sequenced was PBMCs. The chain couples TRBV28 to TRBJ2-6, with TRBD1 matching over 9 bases. The source of this sequence is a male donor in good health and CMV-seronegative. CDR3 residues: CASSQQGAGANVLTF. The CDR3 nucleotides read TGTGCCAGCAGTCAACAGGGGGCCGGGGCCAACGTCCTGACTTTC. Filled out from reference TRBV28 and TRBJ2-6, the complete variable domain reads DVKVTQSSRYLVKRTGEKVFLECVQDMDHENMFWYRQDPGLGLRLIYFSYDVKMKEKGDIPEGYSVSREKKERFSLILESASTNQTSMYLCASSQQGAGANVLTFGAGSRLTVL.